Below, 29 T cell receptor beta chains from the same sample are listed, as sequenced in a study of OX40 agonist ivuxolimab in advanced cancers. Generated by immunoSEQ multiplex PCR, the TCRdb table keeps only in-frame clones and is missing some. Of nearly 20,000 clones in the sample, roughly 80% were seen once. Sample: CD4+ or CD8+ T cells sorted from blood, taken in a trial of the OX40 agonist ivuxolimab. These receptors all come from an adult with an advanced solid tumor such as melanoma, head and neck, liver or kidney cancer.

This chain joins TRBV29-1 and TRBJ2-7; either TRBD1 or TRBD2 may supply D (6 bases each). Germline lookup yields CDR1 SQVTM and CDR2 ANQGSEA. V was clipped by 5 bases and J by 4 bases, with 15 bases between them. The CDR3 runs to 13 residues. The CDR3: CSVLGGTTYEQYF. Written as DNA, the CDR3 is TGCAGCGTTTTGGGCGGGACAACATACGAGCAGTACTTC.

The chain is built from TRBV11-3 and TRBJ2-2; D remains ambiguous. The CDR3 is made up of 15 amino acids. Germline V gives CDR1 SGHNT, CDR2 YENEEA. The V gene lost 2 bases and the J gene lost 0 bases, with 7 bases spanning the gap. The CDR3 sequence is CASSLRTTNTGELFF. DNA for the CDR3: TGTGCCAGCAGCTTAAGGACGACGAACACCGGGGAGCTGTTTTTT.

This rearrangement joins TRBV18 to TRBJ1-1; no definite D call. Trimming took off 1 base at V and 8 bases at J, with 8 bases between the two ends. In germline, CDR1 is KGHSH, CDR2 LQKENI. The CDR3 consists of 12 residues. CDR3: CASSPQGEEAFF. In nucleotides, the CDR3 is TGTGCCAGCTCACCACAGGGTGAGGAAGCTTTCTTT.

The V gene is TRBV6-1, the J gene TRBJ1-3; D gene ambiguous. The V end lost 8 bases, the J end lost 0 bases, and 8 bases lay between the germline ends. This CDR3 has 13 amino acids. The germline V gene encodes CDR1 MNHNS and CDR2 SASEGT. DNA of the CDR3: TGTGCCAGCCCCCCTAGCTCTGGAAACACCATATATTTT. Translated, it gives CASPPSSGNTIYF.

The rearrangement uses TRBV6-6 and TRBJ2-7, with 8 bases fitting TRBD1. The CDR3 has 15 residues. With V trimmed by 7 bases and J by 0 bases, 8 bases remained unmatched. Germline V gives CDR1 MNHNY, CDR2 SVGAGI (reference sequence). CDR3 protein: CASTKGQVHSYEQYF. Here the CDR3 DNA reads TGTGCCAGCACCAAGGGACAGGTTCACTCCTACGAGCAGTACTTC.

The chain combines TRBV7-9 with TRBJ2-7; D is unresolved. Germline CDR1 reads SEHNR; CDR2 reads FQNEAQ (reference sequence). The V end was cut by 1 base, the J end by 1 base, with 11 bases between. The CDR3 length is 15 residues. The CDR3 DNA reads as TGTGCCAGCAGCTTAGTTAGTTTGAGATCCTACGAGCAGTACTTC. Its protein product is CASSLVSLRSYEQYF.

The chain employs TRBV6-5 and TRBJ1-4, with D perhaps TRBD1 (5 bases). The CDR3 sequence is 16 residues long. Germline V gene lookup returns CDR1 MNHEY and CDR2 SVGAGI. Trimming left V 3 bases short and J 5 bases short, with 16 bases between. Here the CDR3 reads CASSYNFGGVNEKLFF. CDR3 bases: TGTGCCAGCAGTTATAACTTTGGGGGGGTGAATGAAAAACTGTTTTTT.

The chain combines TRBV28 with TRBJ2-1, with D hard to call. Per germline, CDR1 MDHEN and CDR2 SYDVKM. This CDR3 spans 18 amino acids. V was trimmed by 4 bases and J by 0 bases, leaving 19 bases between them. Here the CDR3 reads CASSSSRLSPGSYNEQFF. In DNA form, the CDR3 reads TGTGCCAGCAGTTCAAGTCGGCTTTCACCTGGCTCCTACAATGAGCAGTTCTTC.

The CDR3 sequence: CASSPGQGSGNTIYF. The CDR3 DNA reads TGTGCCAGCAGTCCGGGACAGGGCTCTGGAAACACCATATATTTT. The chain has TRBV27 and TRBJ1-3; 9 bases are a match to TRBD1. V was clipped by 5 bases and J by 0 bases; unmatched bases: 2. CDR3 size: 15 residues. Per the germline V gene, CDR1 is MNHEY and CDR2 is SMNVEV (reference sequence).

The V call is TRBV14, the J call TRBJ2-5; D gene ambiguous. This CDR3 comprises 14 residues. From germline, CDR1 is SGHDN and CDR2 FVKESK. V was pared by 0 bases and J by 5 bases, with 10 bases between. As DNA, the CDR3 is TGTGCCAGCAGCCAAGATGTTAATTGGGAGACCCAGTACTTC. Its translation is CASSQDVNWETQYF. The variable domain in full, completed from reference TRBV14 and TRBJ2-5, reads EAGVTQFPSHSVIEKGQTVTLRCDPISGHDNLYWYRRVMGKEIKFLLHFVKESKQDESGMPNNRFLAERTGGTYSTLKVQPAELEDSGVYFCASSQDVNWETQYFGPGTRLLVL.

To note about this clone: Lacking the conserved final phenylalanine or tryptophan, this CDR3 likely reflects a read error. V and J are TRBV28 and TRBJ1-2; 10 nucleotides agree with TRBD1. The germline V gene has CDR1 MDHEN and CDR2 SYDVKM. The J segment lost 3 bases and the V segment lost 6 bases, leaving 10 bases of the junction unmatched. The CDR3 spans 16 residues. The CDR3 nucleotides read TGTGCCAGCAGACCCGGGACAGGGGTGGGAGACTATGGCTACACCCTC. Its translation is CASRPGTGVGDYGYTL.

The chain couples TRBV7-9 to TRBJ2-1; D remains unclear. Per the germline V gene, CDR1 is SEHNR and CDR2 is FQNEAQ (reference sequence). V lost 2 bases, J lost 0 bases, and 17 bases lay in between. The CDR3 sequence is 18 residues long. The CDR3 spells CASSLSPGPLSSYNEQFF. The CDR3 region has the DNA TGTGCCAGCAGCTTATCACCAGGACCCTTAAGCTCCTACAATGAGCAGTTCTTC.

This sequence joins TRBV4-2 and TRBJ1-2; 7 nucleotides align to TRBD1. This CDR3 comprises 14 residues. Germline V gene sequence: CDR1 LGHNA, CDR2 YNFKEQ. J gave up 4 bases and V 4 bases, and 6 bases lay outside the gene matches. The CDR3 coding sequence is TGTGCCAGCAGCCGTTCGGGACAGATCTATGGCTACACCTTC. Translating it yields CASSRSGQIYGYTF.

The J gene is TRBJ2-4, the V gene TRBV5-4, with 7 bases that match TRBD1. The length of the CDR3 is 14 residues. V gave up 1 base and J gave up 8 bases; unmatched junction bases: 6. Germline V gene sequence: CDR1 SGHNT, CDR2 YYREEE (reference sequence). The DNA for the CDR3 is TGTGCCAGCAGCTTGCCTACCGACAGGGACATTCAGTACTTC. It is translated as CASSLPTDRDIQYF. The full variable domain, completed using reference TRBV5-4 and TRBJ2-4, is ETGVTQSPTHLIKTRGQQVTLRCSSQSGHNTVSWYQQALGQGPQFIFQYYREEENGRGNFPPRFSGLQFPNYSSELNVNALELDDSALYLCASSLPTDRDIQYFGAGTRLSVL.

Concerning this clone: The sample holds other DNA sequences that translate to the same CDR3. CDR3 sequence: CASSDSAGGPTDTQYF. CDR3 nucleotides: TGTGCCAGCAGTGACTCCGCGGGGGGGCCCACAGATACGCAGTATTTT. The gene calls are TRBV6-4 and TRBJ2-3; 9 nucleotides match TRBD2. The V segment lost 0 bases and the J segment 2 bases; nucleotides outside the gene matches: 3. This CDR3 contains 16 residues. Germline V CDR1 and CDR2: MRHNA, SNTAGT.

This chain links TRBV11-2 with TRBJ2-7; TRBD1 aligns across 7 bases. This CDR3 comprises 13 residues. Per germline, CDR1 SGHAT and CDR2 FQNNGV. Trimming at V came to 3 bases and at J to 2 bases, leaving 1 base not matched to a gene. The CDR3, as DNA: TGTGCCAGCAGCTTTGGGACAGCCTACGAGCAGTACTTC. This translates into CASSFGTAYEQYF. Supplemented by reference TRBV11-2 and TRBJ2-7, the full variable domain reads EAGVAQSPRYKIIEKRQSVAFWCNPISGHATLYWYQQILGQGPKLLIQFQNNGVVDDSQLPKDRFSAERLKGVDSTLKIQPAKLEDSAVYLCASSFGTAYEQYFGPGTRLTVT.

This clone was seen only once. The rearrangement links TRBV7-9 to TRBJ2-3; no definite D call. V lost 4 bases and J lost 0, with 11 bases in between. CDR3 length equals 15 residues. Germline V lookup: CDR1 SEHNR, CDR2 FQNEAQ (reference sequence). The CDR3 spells CASSSTDASTDTQYF. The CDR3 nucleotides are TGTGCCAGCAGCTCCACCGATGCTAGCACAGATACGCAGTATTTT.

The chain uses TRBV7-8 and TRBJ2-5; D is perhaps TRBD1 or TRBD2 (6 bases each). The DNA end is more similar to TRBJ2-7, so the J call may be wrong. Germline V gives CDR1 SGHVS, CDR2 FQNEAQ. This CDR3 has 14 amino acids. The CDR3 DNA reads TGTGCCAGCAGCCCAGAGGGGGGATCCTACGAGCAGTACTTC. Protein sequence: CASSPEGGSYEQYF.

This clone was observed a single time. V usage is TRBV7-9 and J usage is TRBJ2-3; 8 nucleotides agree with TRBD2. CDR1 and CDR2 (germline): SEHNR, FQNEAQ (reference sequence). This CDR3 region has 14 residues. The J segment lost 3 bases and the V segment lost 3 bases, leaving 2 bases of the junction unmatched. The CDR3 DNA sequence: TGTGCCAGCAGCTTGGGGACTAGTACAGATACGCAGTATTTT. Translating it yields CASSLGTSTDTQYF.

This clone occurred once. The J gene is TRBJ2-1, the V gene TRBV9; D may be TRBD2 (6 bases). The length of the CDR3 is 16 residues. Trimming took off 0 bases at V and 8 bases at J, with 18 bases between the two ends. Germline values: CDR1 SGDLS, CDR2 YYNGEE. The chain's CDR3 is CASSVARETQLYEQFF. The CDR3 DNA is TGTGCCAGCAGCGTAGCTCGGGAGACTCAGCTATATGAGCAGTTCTTC.

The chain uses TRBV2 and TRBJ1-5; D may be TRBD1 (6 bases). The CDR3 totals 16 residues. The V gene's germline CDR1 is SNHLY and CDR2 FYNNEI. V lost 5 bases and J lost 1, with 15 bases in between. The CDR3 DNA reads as TGTGCCAGCAGTCCCTACAGGGACGGGAGCAATCAGCCCCAGCATTTT. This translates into CASSPYRDGSNQPQHF.

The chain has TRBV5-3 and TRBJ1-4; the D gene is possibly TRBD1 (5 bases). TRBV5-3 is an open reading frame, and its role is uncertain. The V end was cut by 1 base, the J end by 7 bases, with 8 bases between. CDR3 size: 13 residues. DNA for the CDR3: TGTGCCAGAAGCTTGTCAGGGTCTGAAAAACTGTTTTTT. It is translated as CARSLSGSEKLFF.

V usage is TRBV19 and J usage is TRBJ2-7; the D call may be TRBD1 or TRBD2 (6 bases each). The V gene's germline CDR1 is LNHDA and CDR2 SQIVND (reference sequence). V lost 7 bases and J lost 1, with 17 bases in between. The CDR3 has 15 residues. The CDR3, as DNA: TGTGCCAGTACCCCGGGGGCAGGGGAATCCTACGAGCAGTACTTC. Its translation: CASTPGAGESYEQYF.

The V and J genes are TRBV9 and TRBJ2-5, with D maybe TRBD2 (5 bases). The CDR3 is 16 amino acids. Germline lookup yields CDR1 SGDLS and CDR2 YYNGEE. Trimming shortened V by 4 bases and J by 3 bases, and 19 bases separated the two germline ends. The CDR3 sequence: CASSSPLEGSKETQYF. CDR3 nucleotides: TGTGCCAGCAGCTCACCCTTAGAGGGCAGCAAAGAGACCCAGTACTTC.

The chain's CDR3 is CASSYNYEQYF. As DNA, the CDR3 is TGTGCCAGCAGTTATAACTACGAGCAGTACTTC. The chain employs TRBV6-6 and TRBJ2-7, with D uncertain. V was shortened by 3 bases and J by 3 bases, with 3 bases between the two germline ends. The CDR3 has 11 amino acids. CDR1 is MNHNY, CDR2 SVGAGI, per germline (reference sequence).

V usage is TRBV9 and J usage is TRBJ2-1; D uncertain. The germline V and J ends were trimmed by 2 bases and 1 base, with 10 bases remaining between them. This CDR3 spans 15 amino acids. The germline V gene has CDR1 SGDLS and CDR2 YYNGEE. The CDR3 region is CASSVSDASYNEQFF. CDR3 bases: TGTGCCAGCAGCGTCAGCGACGCATCCTACAATGAGCAGTTCTTC.

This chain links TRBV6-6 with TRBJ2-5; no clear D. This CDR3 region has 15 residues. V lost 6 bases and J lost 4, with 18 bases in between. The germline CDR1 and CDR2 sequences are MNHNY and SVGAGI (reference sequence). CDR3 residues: CASSPSKETGETQYF. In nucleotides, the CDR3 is TGTGCCAGCAGCCCTTCGAAGGAGACCGGAGAGACCCAGTACTTC.

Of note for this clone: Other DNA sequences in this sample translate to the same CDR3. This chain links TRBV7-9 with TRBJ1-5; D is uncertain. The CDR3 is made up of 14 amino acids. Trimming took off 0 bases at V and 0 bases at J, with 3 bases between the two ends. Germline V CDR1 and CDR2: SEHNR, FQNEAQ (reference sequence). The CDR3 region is CASSLAGSNQPQHF. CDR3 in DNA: TGTGCCAGCAGCTTAGCAGGTAGCAATCAGCCCCAGCATTTT.

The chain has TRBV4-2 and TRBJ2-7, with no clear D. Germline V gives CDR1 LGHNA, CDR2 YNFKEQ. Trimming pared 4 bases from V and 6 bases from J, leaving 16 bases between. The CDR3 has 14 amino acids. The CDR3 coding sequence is TGTGCCAGCAGCCCCCCCCGTTCTGGTGGCGAGCAGTACTTC. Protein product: CASSPPRSGGEQYF.